These T cell receptor beta chains were read from a single sample in a study of T cell responses to AZD1222 COVID-19 vaccine. Using immunoSEQ multiplex PCR, the repertoire was profiled, and TCRdb retains in-frame clones only, with some absent. The sample has some 150,000 clones, 88% seen once. Sequenced material: peripheral blood, taken on day 0 of MenACWY control vaccination. The receptors shown here come from an adult in good health. Both conserved end residues are part of each CDR3. Fields, in order: J gene, V gene, clone size, D gene, CDR3 DNA, CDR3 protein. A D gene is named only where the DNA matches it firmly. A clone size is listed for some rows: how often the clone was seen (once, few, many), or a class if it is expanded.

>TRBJ2-2|TRBV12-3/TRBV12-4|NA|NA
TGTGCCAGCAGTTTAATGGGGGGGGAGCTGTTTTTT
CASSLMGGELFF
>TRBJ2-7|TRBV5-1|NA|NA
TGCGCCAGCAGCTTGAGGGGCCTCGAGCAGTACTTC
CASSLRGLEQYF
>TRBJ2-2|TRBV7-2|NA|NA
TGTGCCAGCAGCTTAGGAGGGGCGCCCGGGGAGCTGTTTTTT
CASSLGGAPGELFF
>TRBJ1-5|TRBV5-8|NA|NA
TGTGCCAGCAGCTTGGCCCAGCCCCAGCATTTT
CASSLAQPQHF
>TRBJ2-1|TRBV7-8|few|TRBD2
TGTGCCAGCAGCCCGACTAGCGGGACGATCTCCTACAATGAGCAGTTCTTC
CASSPTSGTISYNEQFF
>TRBJ2-1|TRBV6-2/TRBV6-3|NA|TRBD2
TGTGCCAGCAGTTACTTTCAGACTAGCGGGGGATGGAATGAGCAGTTCTTC
CASSYFQTSGGWNEQFF
>TRBJ1-4|TRBV18|few|TRBD1
TGTGCCAGCTCACCACCGGGGCGGGACAGGGGGCGAGAGACTAATGAAAAACTGTTTTTT
CASSPPGRDRGRETNEKLFF
>TRBJ1-3|TRBV2|NA|NA
TGTGCCAGCAGTTCTAGACAGGAGAGCTCTGGAAACACCATATATTTT
CASSSRQESSGNTIYF
>TRBJ1-6|TRBV5-6|NA|TRBD1
TGTGCCAGCAGCGTCCGGGACAGGGGGACTTCACCCCTCCACTTT
CASSVRDRGTSPLHF
>TRBJ2-1|TRBV3-1/TRBV3-2|NA|NA
TGTGCCAGCAGCAAAGAGGCCGTTCGGGCTGAGCAGTTCTTC
CASSKEAVRAEQFF
>TRBJ1-4|TRBV4-2|NA|NA
TGTGCCAGCAGTCGCAATGCAGGGACCAGTGAAAAACTGTTTTTT
CASSRNAGTSEKLFF
>TRBJ2-2|TRBV13|NA|TRBD1
TGTGCCAGCAGCCCTCCGGGACAGGGTGGCGGGGAGCTGTTTTTT
CASSPPGQGGGELFF
>TRBJ1-5|TRBV3-1/TRBV3-2|NA|NA
TGTGCCAGCAGCCAAGGACAGAACAATCAGCCCCAGCATTTT
CASSQGQNNQPQHF
>TRBJ1-6|TRBV4-3|once|TRBD1
TGCGCCAGCAGCCCTGGACAGGGTAATTCACCCCTCCACTTT
CASSPGQGNSPLHF
>TRBJ1-2|TRBV12-3/TRBV12-4|NA|NA
TGTGCCAGCAGTTCCGGGCCATACTATGGCTACACCTTC
CASSSGPYYGYTF
>TRBJ2-1|TRBV25-1|NA|NA
TGTGCCAGCAGTGAATGGTATGAGCAGTTCTTC
CASSEWYEQFF
>TRBJ1-4|TRBV19|NA|TRBD1
TGTGCCAGTAGTTTGGACAGGACCAATGAAAAACTGTTTTTT
CASSLDRTNEKLFF
>TRBJ1-2|TRBV19|NA|NA
TGTGCCAGTAGCCATGGCCTCGGACGCGTCTATGGCTACACCTTC
CASSHGLGRVYGYTF
>TRBJ2-2|TRBV27|few|TRBD1
TGTGCCAGCAGTTTGTCGACAGGGGGCGCCTCCGGGGAGCTGTTTTTT
CASSLSTGGASGELFF
>TRBJ2-1|TRBV7-9|NA|NA
TGTGCCAGCAGCTCAGGGTGGGCCGCCCTATCCCTTAATGAGCAGTTCTTC
CASSSGWAALSLNEQFF
>TRBJ1-1|TRBV7-9|NA|NA
TGTGCCAGCAGCCCTAACTTCCCCATGAACACTGAAGCTTTCTTT
CASSPNFPMNTEAFF
>TRBJ1-5|TRBV4-3|NA|NA
TGCGCCAGCAGCCCGACCCCATCGGGCAATCAGCCCCAGCATTTT
CASSPTPSGNQPQHF
>TRBJ1-1|TRBV4-2|NA|TRBD1
TGTGCCAGCAGCCAAGTGGTTCAGGGGGCCCCTGAAGCTTTCTTT
CASSQVVQGAPEAFF
>TRBJ1-1|TRBV27|NA|NA
TGTGCCAGCAGTTTATCGATAACTTGGGCGAGGGGAGGCACTGAAGCTTTCTTT
CASSLSITWARGGTEAFF
>TRBJ1-5|TRBV29-1|NA|NA
TGCAGCGTTGACGGGGGCAGCAATCAGCCCCAGCATTTT
CSVDGGSNQPQHF
>TRBJ2-7|TRBV2|NA|NA
TGTGCCAGCAGCCCTACTACCATCTTCTACGAGCAGTACTTC
CASSPTTIFYEQYF